The 9 T cell receptor beta chains below all came from one sample that was sequenced in a study of T cells in tumors and immune-related adverse events (dated by TCRdb to 2020 to 2022). The treatment or condition label of this sample denotes: nivolumab (PD-1 blockade) given before sampling. Preparation of the library involved the immunoSEQ multiplex PCR assay. The source is immuneACCESS, and TCRdb retained only in-frame sequences with V and J called. Part of the clones is not carried over; for the studies checked, unresolved V genes explain less than half of this, and the remainder is unexplained. Present in this sample are about 11,000 clones, around 90% of which were seen just once. The ten top clones hold around 1.5% of the sample. Here the sequenced sample was lymph node tissue, taken from a patient treated with anti-PD-1 therapy. The receptors originated from a female donor with metastatic renal cell carcinoma.

CDR3 nucleotide sequence: TGTGCCAGCAGTGCCAGCGGGAGGAGAGATACGCAGTATTTT. Translated, it gives CASSASGRRDTQYF. The V gene is TRBV6-1, the J gene TRBJ2-3; 9 nucleotides match TRBD2. The CDR3 has 14 amino acids. J gave up 5 bases and V 4 bases, and 4 bases lay outside the gene matches. Germline assignment: CDR1 MNHNS and CDR2 SASEGT.

CDR3: CASSELAGEDEQFF. DNA for the CDR3: TGTGCCAGCAGTGAACTAGCGGGAGAGGATGAGCAGTTCTTC. The rearrangement joins TRBV28 to TRBJ2-1, with 11 bases aligning to TRBD2. CDR3 size: 14 residues. V shed 5 bases, J shed 8 bases, and the junction held 5 bases outside the gene matches. Germline CDR1 MDHEN, CDR2 SYDVKM.

This chain links TRBV15 with TRBJ2-4; TRBD2 agrees at 9 bases. V shed 1 base, J shed 5 bases, and the junction held 0 bases outside the gene matches. CDR3 size: 14 residues. The germline CDR1 and CDR2 sequences are LNHNV and YYDKDF (reference sequence). DNA for the CDR3: TGTGCCACCAGCAGAGGGACTAGCGAAAACATTCAGTACTTC. Its translation is CATSRGTSENIQYF. Drawing the rest from reference TRBV15 and TRBJ2-4, the complete variable domain is DAMVIQNPRYQVTQFGKPVTLSCSQTLNHNVMYWYQQKSSQAPKLLFHYYDKDFNNEADTPDNFQSRRPNTSFCFLDIRSPGLGDTAMYLCATSRGTSENIQYFGAGTRLSVL.

The count of this clone is one. The V and J genes are TRBV18 and TRBJ2-2; D is unclear. Germline V lookup: CDR1 KGHSH, CDR2 LQKENI. The CDR3 runs 12 residues. Trimming left V 4 bases short and J 8 bases short, with 8 bases between. CDR3 DNA sequence: TGTGCCAGCTCACTTACAGCAGGGGAGCTGTTTTTT. Protein: CASSLTAGELFF.

The rearrangement links TRBV5-1 to TRBJ2-7, with 7 bases fitting TRBD2. The CDR3 sequence is 15 residues long. The ends lost 0 bases at V and 5 bases at J; junction bases unmatched: 8. CDR1 and CDR2 (germline): SGHRS, YFSETQ. DNA for the CDR3: TGCGCCAGCAGCTTGGGGGGAGGGAGTGGGAACGAGCAGTACTTC. Translated, it gives CASSLGGGSGNEQYF.

The rearrangement links TRBV7-6 to TRBJ2-3; D not certain. The CDR3 totals 14 residues. Trimming stripped 0 bases from V and 3 bases from J, with 7 bases between. CDR1 is SGHVS and CDR2 is FNYEAQ in the germline V gene. The CDR3 reads CASSLAGPTDTQYF. DNA for the CDR3: TGTGCCAGCAGCTTAGCGGGTCCTACAGATACGCAGTATTTT.

The chain is built from TRBV7-2 and TRBJ2-5; tentatively, D is TRBD2 (6 bases). V was pared by 7 bases and J by 4 bases, with 16 bases between. This CDR3 is built from 14 residues. CDR1 and CDR2 from the germline V gene are SGHTA and FQGNSA. The CDR3 coding sequence is TGTGCCAGCACCCAGCGCGGAGGGCCAGAGACCCAGTACTTC. Amino acids: CASTQRGGPETQYF.

V and J are TRBV2 and TRBJ1-2; 9 bases match TRBD1. CDR3 length: 13 residues. V lost 8 bases, J lost 3 bases, and 4 bases stayed unmatched. Germline CDR1 SNHLY, CDR2 FYNNEI. This CDR3 reads CASGQGYDYGYTF. CDR3 nucleotides: TGTGCCAGCGGACAGGGGTACGACTATGGCTACACCTTC. Supplemented by reference TRBV2 and TRBJ1-2, the full variable domain reads EPEVTQTPSHQVTQMGQEVILRCVPISNHLYFYWYRQILGQKVEFLVSFYNNEISEKSEIFDDQFSVERPDGSNFTLKIRSTKLEDSAMYFCASGQGYDYGYTFGSGTRLTVV.

The DNA of the CDR3 is TGCAGCGTTGAAAGGACTAGCGAAGAGACCCAGTACTTC. Amino acid sequence: CSVERTSEETQYF. The chain employs TRBV29-1 and TRBJ2-5; TRBD2 matches 9 bases. CDR1 and CDR2 (germline): SQVTM, ANQGSEA. V trimming: 2 bases; J trimming: 3 bases; junction bases outside the gene matches: 1. This CDR3 spans 13 amino acids.